The clone carrying this TCR beta chain was picked up one time. Antigen: not known. This record comes from a study of T cell responses to AZD1222 COVID-19 vaccine. Study results and limitations: Only a handful of people who got AZD1222 tested seropositive at baseline. A reported finding is that nearly half of spike-specific TCRs target unmutated variant regions.

Only in-frame clones appear in the TCRdb table, and some are missing; sequencing was by immunoSEQ multiplex PCR. The data hold under 60,000 clones, with roughly four fifths observed a single time. The CDR3 is 13 amino acids. Germline V lookup: CDR1 LNHDA, CDR2 SQIVND (reference sequence). V lost 1 base and J lost 8, with 8 bases in between. This specimen was peripheral blood, taken on day 0 of AZD1222 vaccination. The chain combines TRBV19 with TRBJ1-4, with D unclear. The sequence came from an adult in good health. CDR3 in amino acids: CASSIGQPEKLFF. The DNA for the CDR3 is TGTGCCAGTAGTATAGGACAACCCGAAAAACTGTTTTTT.